These 5 T cell receptor beta chains share one sample of origin, sequenced in a study of siplizumab effects on memory and regulatory T cells. Assay: immunoSEQ multiplex PCR; the TCRdb copy retains only in-frame clones and omits some. The sample lists tens of thousands of clones, roughly nine tenths occurring once. The sequenced material came from CD8+ T cells sorted from blood. Receptors originate from a human donor in good health.

The rearrangement uses TRBV5-1 and TRBJ1-3, with 10 nucleotides matching TRBD1. V gave up 4 bases and J gave up 7 bases; unmatched junction bases: 5. Looked up from germline, CDR1 is SGHRS and CDR2 is YFSETQ. The CDR3 has 14 amino acids. DNA for the CDR3: TGCGCCAGCAGCCCCGACAGGGGGCAGAACACCATATATTTT. This sequence encodes CASSPDRGQNTIYF.

The chain links TRBV5-5 to TRBJ2-1, with 10 nucleotides matching TRBD2. The CDR3 is made up of 15 amino acids. Germline CDR1 is SGHKS and CDR2 is YYEKEE (reference sequence). V lost 5 bases to trimming and J lost 3 bases; unmatched junction nucleotides: 5. The chain's CDR3 is CASSGTSASYNEQFF. DNA for the CDR3: TGTGCCAGCAGTGGGACTAGCGCCAGCTACAATGAGCAGTTCTTC.

This sequence joins TRBV29-1 and TRBJ1-2; 8 bases fit TRBD1. The V gene end was trimmed by 7 bases and the J gene end by 4 bases; junction bases not matched to a gene: 5. Germline values: CDR1 SQVTM, CDR2 ANQGSEA. This CDR3 contains 12 residues. The CDR3 nucleotides read TGCAGCGCTAGGACAGGGCTCTATGGCTACACCTTC. Its translation: CSARTGLYGYTF. The variable domain in full, with the rest retrieved from reference TRBV29-1 and TRBJ1-2, is SAVISQKPSRDICQRGTSLTIQCQVDSQVTMMFWYRQQPGQSLTLIATANQGSEATYESGFVIDKFPISRPNLTFSTLTVSNMSPEDSSIYLCSARTGLYGYTFGSGTRLTVV.

The chain joins TRBV19 to TRBJ2-7; 8 bases align to TRBD1. Germline CDR1 is LNHDA and CDR2 is SQIVND (reference sequence). This CDR3 is 12 amino acids long. The CDR3 DNA reads TGTGCAACCGGCAGGGGGCGATACGAGCAGTACTTC. It codes for CATGRGRYEQYF. The whole variable domain, filled in from reference TRBV19 and TRBJ2-7, reads DGGITQSPKYLFRKEGQNVTLSCEQNLNHDAMYWYRQDPGQGLRLIYYSQIVNDFQKGDIAEGYSVSREKKESFPLTVTSAQKNPTAFYLCATGRGRYEQYFGPGTRLTVT.

The CDR3 nucleotides read TGTGCCAGCACCTCAACCGGGAGTCTCTCCTACGAGCAGTACTTC. Its translation: CASTSTGSLSYEQYF. The chain recombines TRBV7-9 with TRBJ2-7, with TRBD2 as a possible D gene (6 bases). Trimming removed 7 bases at V and 0 bases at J, with 16 bases between. From germline, CDR1 is SEHNR and CDR2 FQNEAQ (reference sequence). CDR3 length: 15 amino acids.